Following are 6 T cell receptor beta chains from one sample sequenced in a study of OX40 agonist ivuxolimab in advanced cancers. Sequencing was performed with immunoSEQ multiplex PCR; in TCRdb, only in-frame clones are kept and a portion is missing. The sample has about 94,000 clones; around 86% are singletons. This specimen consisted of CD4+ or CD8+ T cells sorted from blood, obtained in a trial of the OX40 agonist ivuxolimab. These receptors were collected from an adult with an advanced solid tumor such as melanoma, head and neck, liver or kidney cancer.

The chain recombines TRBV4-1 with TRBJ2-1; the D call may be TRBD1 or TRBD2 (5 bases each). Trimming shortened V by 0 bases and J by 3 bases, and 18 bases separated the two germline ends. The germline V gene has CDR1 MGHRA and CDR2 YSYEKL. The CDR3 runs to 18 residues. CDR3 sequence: CASSQERVGPIHYNEQFF. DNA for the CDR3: TGCGCCAGCAGCCAAGAACGAGTGGGACCCATACACTACAATGAGCAGTTCTTC.

In DNA, the CDR3 is TGTGCCAGCAGCTTCCGGGACAGGGGGCGTCATGAGCAGTTCTTC. Its protein product is CASSFRDRGRHEQFF. This chain uses TRBV5-4 with TRBJ2-1, with TRBD1 identical over 12 bases. The CDR3 covers 15 residues. With 2 bases clipped from V and 8 bases from J, the junction kept 5 bases outside the gene matches. Germline CDR1 reads SGHNT; CDR2 reads YYREEE (reference sequence).

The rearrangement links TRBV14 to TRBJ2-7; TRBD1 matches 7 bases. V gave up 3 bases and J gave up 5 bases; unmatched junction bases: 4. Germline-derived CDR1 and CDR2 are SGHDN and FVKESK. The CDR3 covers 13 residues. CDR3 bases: TGTGCCAGCAGCCAGGACAGGCTGAACGAGCAGTACTTC. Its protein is CASSQDRLNEQYF.

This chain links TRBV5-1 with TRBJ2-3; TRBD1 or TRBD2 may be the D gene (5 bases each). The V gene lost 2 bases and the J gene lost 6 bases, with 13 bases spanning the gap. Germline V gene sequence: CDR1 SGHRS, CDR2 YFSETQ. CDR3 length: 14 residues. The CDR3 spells CASSLEGWRDTQYF. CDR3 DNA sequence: TGCGCCAGCAGCTTAGAGGGGTGGAGGGATACGCAGTATTTT.

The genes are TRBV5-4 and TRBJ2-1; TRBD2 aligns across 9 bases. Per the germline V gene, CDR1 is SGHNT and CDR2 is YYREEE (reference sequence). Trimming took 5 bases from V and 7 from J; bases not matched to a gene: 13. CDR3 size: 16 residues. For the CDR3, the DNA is TGTGCCAGCAGTTCGATAGCGGGGGCGGTTGGTAATGAGCAGTTCTTC. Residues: CASSSIAGAVGNEQFF.

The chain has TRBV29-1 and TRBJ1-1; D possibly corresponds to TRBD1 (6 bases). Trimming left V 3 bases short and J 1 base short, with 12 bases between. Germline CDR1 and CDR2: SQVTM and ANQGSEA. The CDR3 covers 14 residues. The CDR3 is CSVDGGSGNTEAFF. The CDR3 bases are TGCAGCGTTGACGGGGGCTCGGGGAACACTGAAGCTTTCTTT.